This is a list of T cell receptor beta chains from one sample in a study of T-cell memory formation after mild COVID-19. TCRdb ran MiXCR on the 5' RACE reads and lists one entry per CDR3 protein. The data contain 400,000 or so distinct CDR3 sequences, 20% to 25% of them seen just once; the ten biggest clones take up around 12%. The specimen sequenced was PBMCs or a T cell subset sorted from them (not recorded which). These receptors all come from an adult woman who had mild COVID-19 (a few samples of this study predate the infection). Cell type and time point are not known. The CDR3 runs from the conserved cysteine through the conserved F or W. The order of the fields is J gene, V gene, clone size, D gene, CDR3 DNA, CDR3 protein. A D gene is named only where the DNA matches it firmly. The size entry is marked missing in some rows and otherwise reads once, few, many or a size class.

TRBJ1-5	TRBV7-2	-	-	TGTGCCAGCAGCTTTCCCCATCAGCCCCAGCATTTT	CASSFPHQPQHF
TRBJ2-1	TRBV7-9	-	-	TGTGCCAGCAGCTTAGATGGCGGCTTCTATCGGCAGTTCTTC	CASSLDGGFYRQFF
TRBJ1-2	TRBV11-3	-	-	TGTGCCAGCAGCCCAGCTGTTACAGTCAACTATGGCTACACCTTC	CASSPAVTVNYGYTF
TRBJ2-7	TRBV5-5	few	-	TGTGCCAGCACCGACCCTACCGAGATAGGCGCGGGAGAGCAGTACTTC	CASTDPTEIGAGEQYF
TRBJ2-1	TRBV5-6	few	TRBD2	TGTGCCAGCAGCCCGGAAGGGCGGGGGTCCTACAATGAGCAGTTCTTC	CASSPEGRGSYNEQFF
TRBJ2-3	TRBV15	many	-	TGTGCCACCAGCAGTGGGGAGCGGGCGCAGTATTTT	CATSSGERAQYF
TRBJ1-4	TRBV5-1	few	-	TGCGCCAGCAAGAGGGTCCCGGCAGAAAAACTGTTTTTT	CASKRVPAEKLFF
TRBJ2-4	TRBV12-3/TRBV12-4	few	-	TGTGCCAGCAGTTTCTCCAGGGGCATTCAGTACTTC	CASSFSRGIQYF
TRBJ2-6	TRBV29-1	-	-	TGCAGCGCCTCAGGCTCTGGGGCCAACGTCCTGACTTTC	CSASGSGANVLTF
TRBJ1-4	TRBV12-3/TRBV12-4	-	-	TGTGCCAGCAGCTTGACCCGGCGAAAGGAAAAACTGTTTTTT	CASSLTRRKEKLFF
TRBJ1-2	TRBV5-1	few	TRBD1	TGCGCCAGCAGCCCGGGACAGGGGGAACCAATCTATGGCTACACCTTC	CASSPGQGEPIYGYTF
TRBJ1-1	TRBV29-1	-	TRBD1	TGCAGCTCTGTTGGGGATTGGACAGGGTATAGGGTGAACACTGAAGCTTTCTTT	CSSVGDWTGYRVNTEAFF
TRBJ1-5	TRBV6-5	-	-	TGTGCCAGCAGACAGGCGGGAAGTCAGCCCCAGCATTTT	CASRQAGSQPQHF
TRBJ1-1	TRBV12-3/TRBV12-4	few	TRBD1	TGTGCCAGCAGCCAACAGGGGCAATTCACTGAAGCTTTCTTT	CASSQQGQFTEAFF
TRBJ2-7	TRBV20-1	-	TRBD1	TGCAGTGCTTGGGGGACAGGGAGCTCCTACGAGCAGTACTTC	CSAWGTGSSYEQYF
TRBJ1-4	TRBV5-1	few	-	TGCGCCAGCAGCTTGTCGACTGTGGGACTTGAAAAACTGTTTTTT	CASSLSTVGLEKLFF
TRBJ2-6	TRBV6-1	once	TRBD1	TGTGCCAGCAGTGCGAATATGGGACAGGGTTTGTCCGGGGCCAACGTCCTGACTTTC	CASSANMGQGLSGANVLTF
TRBJ2-2	TRBV29-1	few	-	TGCAGCGTCCAGGGAGTCACCGGGGAGCTGTTTTTT	CSVQGVTGELFF
TRBJ1-1	TRBV25-1	-	-	TGTGCCAGCAGTAGTAAGCACACTGAAGCTTTCTTT	CASSSKHTEAFF
TRBJ1-2	TRBV12-3/TRBV12-4	few	-	TGTGCCAGCAGCCACGGTCCCTATGGCTACACCTTC	CASSHGPYGYTF
TRBJ1-2	TRBV7-9	few	-	TGTGCCAGCAGCTTAGAAGTAGTAAAAGACGGCTACACCTTC	CASSLEVVKDGYTF
TRBJ2-1	TRBV20-1	-	-	TGCAGTCCCGTAGCGGTCTCCTACAATGAGCAGTTCTTC	CSPVAVSYNEQFF
TRBJ2-2	TRBV25-1	-	-	TGTGCCAGCAGTGTTACCGGGCCCAGGGGTCCCGGGGAGCTGTTTTTT	CASSVTGPRGPGELFF
TRBJ1-1	TRBV4-2	-	TRBD1	TGTGCCAGCAGCCCACAGGGGGCTGCTGAAGCTTTCTTT	CASSPQGAAEAFF
TRBJ1-2	TRBV18	-	-	TGTGCCAGCTCACCCCATTGGTTTGCGGGCTACACCTTC	CASSPHWFAGYTF
TRBJ1-6	TRBV24-1	-	TRBD1	TGTGCCACTTTAACCGGGACAGGGATTAATTCACCCCTCCACTTT	CATLTGTGINSPLHF
TRBJ2-7	TRBV20-1	few	TRBD2	TGCAGTGCTAGTCCTACTAGCGGGACCTTTAAACCCTACGAGCAGTACTTC	CSASPTSGTFKPYEQYF
TRBJ2-7	TRBV18	few	TRBD2	TGTGCCAGCTCACCGTCGGGAGGGCCACGGGAGCAGTACTTC	CASSPSGGPREQYF
TRBJ1-5	TRBV6-1	few	-	TGTGCCAGCAGTGAAGTTTCCGGTAATCAGCCCCAGCATTTT	CASSEVSGNQPQHF
TRBJ2-3	TRBV6-5	few	-	TGTGCCAGCAGCTCCAGGTCTGGGACAGATACGCAGTATTTT	CASSSRSGTDTQYF
TRBJ1-1	TRBV6-5	many	-	TGTGCCAGCAGTTACTCGGATCTAATAACGGGCACTGAAGCTTTCTTT	CASSYSDLITGTEAFF
TRBJ2-7	TRBV6-1	many	-	TGTGCCAGCAGTGAAGTAGGACGTGGGAAGAACGAGCAGTACTTC	CASSEVGRGKNEQYF
TRBJ2-7	TRBV12-3/TRBV12-4	-	-	TGTGCCAGCAGTTTACGCGGAGCGGACTTCTACGAGCAGTACTTC	CASSLRGADFYEQYF
TRBJ2-2	TRBV20-1	-	-	TGCAGTGCGGGAGACCGGACCGGGGAGCTGTTTTTT	CSAGDRTGELFF
TRBJ2-5	TRBV5-1	few	-	TGCGCCAGCAGCTCGGATGCGGCGCGGGGGACCCAGTACTTC	CASSSDAARGTQYF
TRBJ2-5	TRBV15	-	TRBD2	TGTGCCACCAGCAGAGGTTTAGCGGGGGGACGAGAGACCCAGTACTTC	CATSRGLAGGRETQYF
TRBJ1-1	TRBV10-3	few	-	TGTGCCATCAGTGAGTGGGACACGGATCCCGAAGCTTTCTTT	CAISEWDTDPEAFF
TRBJ2-3	TRBV4-2	many	TRBD2	TGTGCCAGCAGCCAAGGACTAGCGGGTGGCACAGATACGCAGTATTTT	CASSQGLAGGTDTQYF
TRBJ1-2	TRBV7-6	few	-	TGTGCCAGCAGCTTAGGGTGGGCTAACTATGGCTACACCTTC	CASSLGWANYGYTF
TRBJ1-2	TRBV2	few	-	TGTGCCAGCCGATTCCAGGGTCATTATGGCTACACCTTC	CASRFQGHYGYTF